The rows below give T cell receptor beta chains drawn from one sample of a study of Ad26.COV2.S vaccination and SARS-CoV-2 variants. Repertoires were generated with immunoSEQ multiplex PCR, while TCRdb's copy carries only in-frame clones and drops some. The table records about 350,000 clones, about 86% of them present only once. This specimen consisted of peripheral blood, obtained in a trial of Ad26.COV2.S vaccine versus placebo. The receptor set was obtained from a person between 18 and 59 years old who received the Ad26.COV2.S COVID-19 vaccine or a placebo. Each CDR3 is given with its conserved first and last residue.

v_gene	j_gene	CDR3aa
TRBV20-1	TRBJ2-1	CSANIYNEQFF
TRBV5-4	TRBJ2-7	CASSFQRGGSYEQYF
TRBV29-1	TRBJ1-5	CSAGTDSNQPQHF
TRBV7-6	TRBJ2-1	CASSPRGRSSYNEQFF
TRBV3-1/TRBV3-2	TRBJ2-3	CASSQAGSGTTDTQYF
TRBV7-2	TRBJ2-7	CASSLVGGQTYEQYF
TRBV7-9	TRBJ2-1	CASSPMGRGRSNEQFF
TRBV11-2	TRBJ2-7	CASSPTGSYEQYF
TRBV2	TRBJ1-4	CASSEGQGADEKLFF
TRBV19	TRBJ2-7	CASPLDRREYF
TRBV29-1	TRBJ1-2	CSVSTGGEDGYTF
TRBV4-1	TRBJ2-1	CASSQDPTAWGEQFF
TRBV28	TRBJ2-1	CASRLASDYNEQFF
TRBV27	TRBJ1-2	CASSPIQGIGYGYTF
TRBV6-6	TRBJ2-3	CASSPLPGDTQYF
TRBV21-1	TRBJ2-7	CASSKVRLAGSYEQYF
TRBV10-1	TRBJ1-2	CASSESGTGVGYTF
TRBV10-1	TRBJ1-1	CASRGDGSAEAFF
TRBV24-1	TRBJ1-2	CATSDPTDGAYGYTF
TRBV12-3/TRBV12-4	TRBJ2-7	CASSPGNSYEQYF
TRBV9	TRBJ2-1	CASSGRPQGSSYNEQFF
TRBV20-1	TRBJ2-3	CSARFPDTQYF
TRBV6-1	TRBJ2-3	CASSVGQYVSTDTQYF
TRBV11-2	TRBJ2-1	CASSFPLGASRGNEQFF
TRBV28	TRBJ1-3	CASWGQGLNADSGNTIYF
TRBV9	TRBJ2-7	CASSVEAGGFYEQYF
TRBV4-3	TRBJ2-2	CASSQVRVGTGELFF
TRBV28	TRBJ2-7	CASSFPGGVAYEQYF
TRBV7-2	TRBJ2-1	CASSTTSREQFF
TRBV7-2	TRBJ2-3	CASSLSVGAGTVDGTQYF
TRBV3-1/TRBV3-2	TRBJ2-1	CASSQGPRGGVYNEQFF
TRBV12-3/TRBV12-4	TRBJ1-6	CASSSGGASPLHF
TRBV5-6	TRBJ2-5	CASSPGTGKETQYF
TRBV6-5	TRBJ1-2	CASSWDGFYGYTF
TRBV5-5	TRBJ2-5	CASSFIPGQTFQETQYF
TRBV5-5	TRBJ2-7	CASSLSAHEQYF
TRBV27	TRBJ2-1	CASTGTSGGPYNEQFF
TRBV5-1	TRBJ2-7	CASGQGVYEQYF